Sequencing of this T cell receptor (beta chain) was carried out in a study of blood T cell repertoires in COVID-19. Study overall: Donors in the United States, Italy and Spain gave samples during acute or convalescent COVID-19.

Assay used: immunoSEQ multiplex PCR; TCRdb lists only in-frame clones, some missing. The sample records around 400,000 clones, around 87% being singletons. Recruited during active infection, patients (from Seattle) were subsequently followed longitudinally. V dropped 0 bases and J dropped 2; count of bases not matched to a gene: 10. The CDR3 length is 20 residues. Germline V gene lookup returns CDR1 SGDLS and CDR2 YYNGEE. The sequence was collected from a woman in her fifties or sixties with COVID-19, enrolled during active disease. The rearrangement joins TRBV9 to TRBJ2-3; 15 nucleotides align to TRBD2. The sample consisted of peripheral blood. The CDR3 spells CASSVAQGLAGGRNTDTQYF. For the CDR3, the DNA is TGTGCCAGCAGCGTAGCCCAAGGACTAGCGGGGGGGCGAAACACAGATACGCAGTATTTT. Drawing the rest from reference TRBV9 and TRBJ2-3, the complete variable domain is DSGVTQTPKHLITATGQRVTLRCSPRSGDLSVYWYQQSLDQGLQFLIQYYNGEERAKGNILERFSAQQFPDLHSELNLSSLELGDSALYFCASSVAQGLAGGRNTDTQYFGPGTRLTVL.